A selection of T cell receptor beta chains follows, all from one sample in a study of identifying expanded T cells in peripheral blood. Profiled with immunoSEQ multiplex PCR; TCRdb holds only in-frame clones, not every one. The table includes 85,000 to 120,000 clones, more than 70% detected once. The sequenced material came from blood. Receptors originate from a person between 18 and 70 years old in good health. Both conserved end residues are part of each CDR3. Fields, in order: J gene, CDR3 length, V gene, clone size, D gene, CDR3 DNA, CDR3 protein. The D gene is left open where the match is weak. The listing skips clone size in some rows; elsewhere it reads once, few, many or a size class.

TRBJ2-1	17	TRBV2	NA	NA	TGTGCCAGCAGCCACGGGGCTCCACAGTACTCCTACAATGAGCAGTTCTTC	CASSHGAPQYSYNEQFF
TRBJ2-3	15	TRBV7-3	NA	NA	TGTGCCAGCAGCCCGAGAGCGGGTCTCACAGATACGCAGTATTTT	CASSPRAGLTDTQYF
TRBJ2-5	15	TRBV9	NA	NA	TGTGCCAGCAGCGGCGGGGAGCCAGTCCAAGAGACCCAGTACTTC	CASSGGEPVQETQYF
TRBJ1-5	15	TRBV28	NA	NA	TGTGCCAGCAGTTTGGGCAGTAGAAGAAATCAGCCCCAGCATTTT	CASSLGSRRNQPQHF
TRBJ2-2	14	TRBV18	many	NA	TGTGCCAGCTCACCGTGGACCGGAACCGGGGAGCTGTTTTTT	CASSPWTGTGELFF
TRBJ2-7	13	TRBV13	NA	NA	TGTGCCAGCAGCTTCCGGGGACCGGACGAGCAGTACTTC	CASSFRGPDEQYF
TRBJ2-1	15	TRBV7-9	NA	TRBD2	TGTGCCAGCAGCTTAGCGGGACTAGCGAATGATGAGCAGTTCTTC	CASSLAGLANDEQFF
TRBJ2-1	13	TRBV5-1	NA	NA	TGCGCCAGCAGCTCCGACTTTTACAATGAGCAGTTCTTC	CASSSDFYNEQFF
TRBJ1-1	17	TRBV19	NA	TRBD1	TGTGCCAGTAGTATTCTGGACAGGGGATTCGGGAACACTGAAGCTTTCTTT	CASSILDRGFGNTEAFF
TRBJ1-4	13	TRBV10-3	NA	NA	TGTGCCATCAGTGAACATCAGGGGGAAAAACTGTTTTTT	CAISEHQGEKLFF
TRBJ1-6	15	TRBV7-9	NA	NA	TGTGCCAGCAGCTTTGTCGACGGATATAATTCACCCCTCCACTTT	CASSFVDGYNSPLHF
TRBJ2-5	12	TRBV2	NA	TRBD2	TGTGCCAGCCAACTAGCGTCCGAGACCCAGTACTTC	CASQLASETQYF
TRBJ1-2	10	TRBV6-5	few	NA	TGTGCCAGCAGAGGGGCAGGCTACACCTTC	CASRGAGYTF
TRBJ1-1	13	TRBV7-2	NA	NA	TGTGCCAGCAGCTTAGCGGCCATCACTGAAGCTTTCTTT	CASSLAAITEAFF
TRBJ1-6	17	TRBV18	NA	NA	TGTGCCAGCTCACGTGAGCAGAGAGGCTCCTATAATTCACCCCTCCACTTT	CASSREQRGSYNSPLHF
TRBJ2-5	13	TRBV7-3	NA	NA	TGTGCCAGCAGCTTCGGTGCTCAAGAGACCCAGTACTTC	CASSFGAQETQYF
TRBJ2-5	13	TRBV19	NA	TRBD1	TGTGCCAGTAGTACAGGGGGCCGGGAGACCCAGTACTTC	CASSTGGRETQYF
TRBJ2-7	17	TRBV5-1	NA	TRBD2	TGCGCCAGCAGCTGGAGCACTAGCGGGAGGGCCCGCGGGGAGCAGTACTTC	CASSWSTSGRARGEQYF
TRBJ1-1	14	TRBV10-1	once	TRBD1	TGCGCCAGCAGCTCGGGACAGCTGAACACTGAAGCTTTCTTT	CASSSGQLNTEAFF
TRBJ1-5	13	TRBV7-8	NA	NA	TGTGCCAGCAGTCGCGACAGGAACCAGCCCCAGCATTTT	CASSRDRNQPQHF
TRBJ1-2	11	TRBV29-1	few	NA	TGCAGCGTTGAAAAGCAGGGCGGCTACACCTTC	CSVEKQGGYTF
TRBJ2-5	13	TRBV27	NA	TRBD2	TGTGCCAGCAGTTTTAGCGGGAGTGAGACCCAGTACTTC	CASSFSGSETQYF
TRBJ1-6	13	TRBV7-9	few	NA	TGTGCCAGCAGCTTCGACAGTCGGTCACCCCTCCACTTT	CASSFDSRSPLHF
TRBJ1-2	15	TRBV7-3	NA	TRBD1	TGTGCCAGCAGCTTAACTCCCGAGACAGGGTTAGGCTACACCTTC	CASSLTPETGLGYTF
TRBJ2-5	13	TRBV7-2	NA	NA	TGTGCCAGCAGCCCAGGAGAGTTAGAGACCCAGTACTTC	CASSPGELETQYF
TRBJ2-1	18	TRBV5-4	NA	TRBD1	TGTGCCAGCAGCTTTTCGGGAGCCTCGGGACAGGGTGGCGATGAGCAGTTCTTC	CASSFSGASGQGGDEQFF
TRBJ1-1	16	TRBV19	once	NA	TGTGCCAGTAGTACCGGCTTGAGAGGGATTGTTTCTGAAGCTTTCTTT	CASSTGLRGIVSEAFF
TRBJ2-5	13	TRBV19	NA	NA	TGTGCCAGTAGTATAGGGGCCGAAGAGACCCAGTACTTC	CASSIGAEETQYF
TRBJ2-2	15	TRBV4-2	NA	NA	TGTGCCAGCAGCCAAGTAATTGGACCGACCGGGGAGCTGTTTTTT	CASSQVIGPTGELFF
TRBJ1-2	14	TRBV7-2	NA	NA	TGTGCCAGCAGCCCGTACTGGGGCGCAGACGGCTACACCTTC	CASSPYWGADGYTF
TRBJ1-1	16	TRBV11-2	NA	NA	TGTGCCAGCAGCCTCAAGACAGGCTCCATGAACACTGAAGCTTTCTTT	CASSLKTGSMNTEAFF
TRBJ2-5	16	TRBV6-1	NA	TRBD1	TGTGCCAGCAGTGAGTTTGGGACAGGGGTACGGGAGACCCAGTACTTC	CASSEFGTGVRETQYF
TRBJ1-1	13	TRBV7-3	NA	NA	TGTGCCAGCACCCCCGGGAGAGGGGAACAAGCTTTCTTT	CASTPGRGEQAFF